This TCR beta chain is drawn from a study of blood T cell repertoires in COVID-19. Study-wide background: Some COVID-19 samples were acute and others convalescent; all came from the United States, Italy and Spain. T cells, B-cell-depleted T cells, or PBMCs provided the cDNA or gDNA that served as material.

Profiled with immunoSEQ multiplex PCR; TCRdb holds only in-frame clones, not every one. Among over 150,000 clones listed, 80% to 90% were seen once. The sequencing sample was made of peripheral blood. This TCR was recovered from a man in his late teens or twenties who had recovered from COVID-19.

The CDR3 DNA follows: TGTGCCAGCAGCTTAGGGCCTTCGTCAACTGAAGCTTTCTTT. It translates to CASSLGPSSTEAFF. The rearrangement uses TRBV11-3 and TRBJ1-1; D ambiguous. V was shortened by 1 base and J by 5 bases, with 11 bases between the two germline ends. Germline loops: CDR1 SGHNT, CDR2 YENEEA. The CDR3 has 14 amino acids.